These 21 T cell receptor beta chains were sequenced from one sample in a study of cytomegalovirus exposure and HLA in healthy donors (dated by TCRdb to 2017 to 2019). Receptor libraries were prepared by the immunoSEQ multiplex PCR assay. TCRdb retrieved this table from immuneACCESS and kept in-frame rearrangements only. Not all clones are present; in checked studies, unresolved V genes account for under half, and no reason is known for the remainder. This sample lists 120,000 or so clones; more than 85% were detected once. Of the sample, around 4.5% is held by the ten largest clones. Sequencing was performed on PBMCs. Every receptor here comes from a young man in good health and CMV-seropositive.

This sequence joins TRBV6-5 and TRBJ1-2, with 10 nucleotides matching TRBD1. The CDR3 is 15 amino acids. J was trimmed by 3 bases and V by 6 bases; bases with no gene match: 7. Germline V gene sequence: CDR1 MNHEY, CDR2 SVGAGI. The CDR3 reads CASSLTGTGDYGYTF. DNA for the CDR3: TGTGCCAGCAGCCTAACCGGGACAGGGGACTATGGCTACACCTTC.

This rearrangement joins TRBV11-2 to TRBJ1-1, with D perhaps TRBD1 (6 bases). The germline V and J ends were trimmed by 7 bases and 3 bases, with 15 bases remaining between them. This CDR3 has 14 residues. The germline V gene has CDR1 SGHAT and CDR2 FQNNGV. The CDR3 DNA sequence: TGTGCCAGCACCCGGACAGCTTCGGACACTGAAGCTTTCTTT. Translating gives CASTRTASDTEAFF.

This clone was recorded a few times. The CDR3 region is CAISESRGPRGNTIYF. CDR3 nucleotide sequence: TGTGCCATCAGTGAGTCGAGAGGTCCTCGGGGAAACACCATATATTTT. This chain links TRBV10-3 with TRBJ1-3; D is uncertain. V shed 0 bases and J shed 4 bases, with 13 bases lying between them. Germline V gene sequence: CDR1 ENHRY, CDR2 SYGVKD. The CDR3 extends over 16 amino acids.

The chain couples TRBV5-4 to TRBJ2-1; the match to TRBD1 covers 9 bases. The CDR3 consists of 14 residues. V dropped 4 bases and J dropped 6; count of bases not matched to a gene: 5. Germline-derived CDR1 and CDR2 are SGHNT and YYREEE (reference sequence). The CDR3 sequence: CASSEVQGANEQFF. The CDR3 DNA is TGTGCCAGCAGCGAAGTACAGGGGGCCAATGAGCAGTTCTTC.

The gene calls are TRBV2 and TRBJ1-1; D is undetermined. Germline V lookup: CDR1 SNHLY, CDR2 FYNNEI. Trimming removed 6 bases from V and 3 bases from J, with 8 bases in between. The CDR3 has 12 residues. The CDR3 here is CASRGEYTEAFF. The DNA of the CDR3 is TGTGCCAGCAGGGGCGAATACACTGAAGCTTTCTTT. Drawing the rest from reference TRBV2 and TRBJ1-1, the complete variable domain is EPEVTQTPSHQVTQMGQEVILRCVPISNHLYFYWYRQILGQKVEFLVSFYNNEISEKSEIFDDQFSVERPDGSNFTLKIRSTKLEDSAMYFCASRGEYTEAFFGQGTRLTVV.

This clone was observed once. Germline and junction disagree at one end, which may indicate a read error. V usage is TRBV5-1 and J usage is TRBJ2-1; D is possibly TRBD2 (8 bases). Germline values: CDR1 SGHRS, CDR2 YFSETQ. This CDR3 spans 15 amino acids. Here the CDR3 DNA reads TGCGCCAGTAGCTCGGGAGGGGGCCCCTACAATGAGCAGTTCTTC. Its translation is CASSSGGGPYNEQFF.

This chain uses TRBV2 with TRBJ2-5; a weak D match, TRBD2 (6 bases). V dropped 7 bases and J dropped 2 bases, with 8 bases sitting between them. CDR1 SNHLY and CDR2 FYNNEI come from the germline V gene. The CDR3 is made up of 12 amino acids. CDR3 amino acids: CASNGGQETQYF. CDR3 bases: TGTGCCAGCAACGGGGGACAAGAGACCCAGTACTTC. Full variable domain (rest looked up from reference TRBV2 and TRBJ2-5): EPEVTQTPSHQVTQMGQEVILRCVPISNHLYFYWYRQILGQKVEFLVSFYNNEISEKSEIFDDQFSVERPDGSNFTLKIRSTKLEDSAMYFCASNGGQETQYFGPGTRLLVL.

The chain is built from TRBV11-2 and TRBJ2-7; the match to TRBD2 covers 7 bases. Per germline, CDR1 SGHAT and CDR2 FQNNGV. With V trimmed by 5 bases and J by 1 base, 8 bases remained unmatched. CDR3 length: 15 amino acids. The CDR3 loop reads CASSVAWGGSYEQYF. The CDR3 DNA is TGTGCCAGCAGCGTAGCATGGGGGGGTTCCTACGAGCAGTACTTC.

The genes are TRBV1 and TRBJ1-2. TRBV1 is an annotated pseudogene. The CDR3 totals 17 residues. Here the CDR3 DNA reads TGCACCAGCAGCCAAGAGGGTGATAGGGAAGAGGGCTATGGCTACACCTTC. This translates into CTSSQEGDREEGYGYTF.

Only a few counts were recorded for this clone. The V call is TRBV4-1, the J call TRBJ1-4; D may be TRBD1 (6 bases). V lost 1 base and J 8 bases, leaving 17 bases between the germline ends. This CDR3 contains 16 residues. Germline V gives CDR1 MGHRA, CDR2 YSYEKL. CDR3 residues: CASSQAQGRVIEKLFF. The CDR3 DNA follows: TGCGCCAGCAGCCAAGCTCAGGGGAGGGTTATCGAAAAACTGTTTTTT.

The chain carries TRBV4-2 and TRBJ2-7; perhaps TRBD2 as D (5 bases). The CDR3 runs to 15 residues. Per germline, CDR1 LGHNA and CDR2 YNFKEQ. Trimming removed 3 bases from V and 3 bases from J, with 15 bases in between. The CDR3, as DNA: TGTGCCAGCAGCCATTCCGGGAAAGCAGACTACGAGCAGTACTTC. It yields the protein CASSHSGKADYEQYF.

The rearrangement uses TRBV28 and TRBJ1-4; 8 bases are shared with TRBD1. The CDR3 has 18 amino acids. Germline V gene sequence: CDR1 MDHEN, CDR2 SYDVKM. Trimming cost V 6 bases and J 3 bases; bases outside gene matches: 15. The CDR3 loop reads CASSTAAGGGPANEKLFF. CDR3 nucleotides: TGTGCCAGCAGCACTGCGGCAGGGGGCGGACCAGCTAATGAAAAACTGTTTTTT. The full variable domain, in which reference TRBV28 and TRBJ1-4 provide the parts outside the CDR3, is DVKVTQSSRYLVKRTGEKVFLECVQDMDHENMFWYRQDPGLGLRLIYFSYDVKMKEKGDIPEGYSVSREKKERFSLILESASTNQTSMYLCASSTAAGGGPANEKLFFGSGTQLSVL.

This clone occurred a few times. This chain uses TRBV2 with TRBJ2-1, with TRBD2 identical over 7 bases. Germline CDR1 reads SNHLY; CDR2 reads FYNNEI. This CDR3 region has 14 residues. The junction had 6 bases not matched to a gene; V was cut back by 6 bases and J by 4 bases. The CDR3 region has the DNA TGTGCCAGCAGGGGCAGCGGGGCGTACAATGAGCAGTTCTTC. Translating it yields CASRGSGAYNEQFF. Complete variable domain (other parts from reference TRBV2 and TRBJ2-1): EPEVTQTPSHQVTQMGQEVILRCVPISNHLYFYWYRQILGQKVEFLVSFYNNEISEKSEIFDDQFSVERPDGSNFTLKIRSTKLEDSAMYFCASRGSGAYNEQFFGPGTRLTVL.

V usage is TRBV5-1 and J usage is TRBJ2-4; no definite D call. The CDR3 covers 14 residues. V lost 4 bases, J lost 7 bases, and 15 bases lay in between. Looked up from germline, CDR1 is SGHRS and CDR2 is YFSETQ. CDR3 sequence reads: CASSPRPYENIQYF. The DNA for the CDR3 is TGCGCCAGCAGCCCCCGTCCCTACGAGAACATTCAGTACTTC.

This clone was detected once. The chain combines TRBV5-1 with TRBJ1-4; D call uncertain. This CDR3 comprises 14 residues. Germline V gene lookup returns CDR1 SGHRS and CDR2 YFSETQ. Trimming removed 1 base at V and 4 bases at J, with 8 bases between. As DNA, the CDR3 is TGCGCCAGCAGCTTGAGTTCGGGTAATGAAAAACTGTTTTTT. Amino acids: CASSLSSGNEKLFF.

This chain connects TRBV6-5 to TRBJ1-2; unclear D gene. Germline V gives CDR1 MNHEY, CDR2 SVGAGI. With 5 bases removed from V and 3 bases from J, the gap between germline ends came to 10 bases. The CDR3 has 13 amino acids. The chain's CDR3 is CASSPPGYYGYTF. In DNA, the CDR3 is TGTGCCAGCAGTCCCCCAGGCTACTATGGCTACACCTTC.

The gene calls are TRBV27 and TRBJ1-6; 8 bases map to TRBD1. This CDR3 has 18 amino acids. V lost 2 bases to trimming and J lost 9 bases; unmatched junction nucleotides: 15. Germline loops: CDR1 MNHEY, CDR2 SMNVEV (reference sequence). CDR3 in DNA: TGTGCCAGCAGTTTAGGGCCGACAGGGGCAATCGGGGGTTCACCCCTCCACTTT. Translated: CASSLGPTGAIGGSPLHF.

The chain has TRBV9 and TRBJ1-1; the D is unclear. This CDR3 is 15 amino acids long. V lost 3 bases to trimming and J lost 4 bases, with 16 bases between them. Germline assignment: CDR1 SGDLS and CDR2 YYNGEE. CDR3 DNA: TGTGCCAGCAGCGCGGGGAGCCCCTCGGGCACTGAAGCTTTCTTT. It codes for CASSAGSPSGTEAFF.

This clone came up many times. The CDR3: CASSLTYTSTDTQYF. The CDR3 DNA follows: TGTGCCAGCAGTCTTACCTATACTAGCACAGATACGCAGTATTTT. The chain has TRBV6-6 and TRBJ2-3; D not resolved. CDR3 length: 15 amino acids. V lost 5 bases and J lost 0, with 12 bases in between. CDR1 is MNHNY and CDR2 is SVGAGI in the germline V gene (reference sequence).

This chain links TRBV6-5 with TRBJ1-5; D is undetermined. V shed 4 bases and J shed 3 bases, with 13 bases lying between them. This CDR3 comprises 15 residues. CDR1 and CDR2 from the germline V gene are MNHEY and SVGAGI. The CDR3 DNA follows: TGTGCCAGCAGTTCGACCTTGGAGCCCAATCAGCCCCAGCATTTT. It encodes CASSSTLEPNQPQHF.

A single count supports this clone. The V call is TRBV4-3, the J call TRBJ2-2; the match to TRBD1 covers 7 bases. Germline V gives CDR1 LGHNA, CDR2 YSLEER. J gave up 7 bases and V 1 base, and 24 bases lay outside the gene matches. This CDR3 comprises 21 residues. The DNA of the CDR3 is TGCGCCAGCAGCCAAGGGGCAATAAAACAGGGGAAGGGGGTCACACTCGGGGAGCTGTTTTTT. It encodes CASSQGAIKQGKGVTLGELFF.